A selection of T cell receptor beta chains follows, all from one sample in a study of blood T cells in healthy people across ages. MiXCR was run by TCRdb on the 5' RACE reads, yielding one entry per CDR3 protein. Here the sample spans 1.2 million to 1.5 million distinct CDR3 sequences, approximately 63% being singletons. The source material was blood. Receptor source: a man aged 18 to 30 in good health. The CDR3 runs from the conserved cysteine through the conserved F or W. The order of the fields is CDR3 length, D gene, V gene, CDR3 protein. The D gene is left open where the match is weak.

length: 16; D: TRBD2; V: TRBV19; CDR3: CASSQGLAGASDEQFF
length: 13; D: TRBD1; V: TRBV20-1; CDR3: CSARSPGTEYYTF
length: 15; D: TRBD2; V: TRBV29-1; CDR3: CSAGLTASGYYEQYF
length: 15; D: .; V: TRBV3-1; CDR3: CASTSGEQYYNEQFF
length: 18; D: TRBD2; V: TRBV7-2; CDR3: CASSLGTSGIRGLNEQYF
length: 16; D: TRBD1; V: TRBV4-2; CDR3: CASSQDGRGRSYEQYF
length: 13; D: TRBD2; V: TRBV4-1; CDR3: CASSPDGSGSGYF
length: 17; D: TRBD2; V: TRBV5-1; CDR3: CASSLAAGGPFYNEQYF
length: 15; D: .; V: TRBV29-1; CDR3: CSVGIQGLFNYGYTF
length: 12; D: .; V: TRBV6-2/TRBV6-3; CDR3: CASRERDQPQHF
length: 15; D: .; V: TRBV12-3/TRBV12-4; CDR3: CASSLSSPSYNEQFF
length: 13; D: TRBD2; V: TRBV20-1; CDR3: CSALPGLAYEQYF
length: 15; D: TRBD1; V: TRBV29-1; CDR3: CSVTGNDRGNYGYTF
length: 14; D: TRBD1; V: TRBV2; CDR3: CASTWTGDSYEQYF
length: 13; D: TRBD1; V: TRBV7-9; CDR3: CASSTTGMNGYTF
length: 17; D: TRBD1; V: TRBV4-1; CDR3: CASSQVGQGALNEKLFF
length: 13; D: .; V: TRBV27; CDR3: CASSFGPQNEQYF
length: 15; D: .; V: TRBV20-1; CDR3: CSARFLTTGTYEQYF
length: 12; D: .; V: TRBV29-1; CDR3: CSVEDQGSRAFF
length: 15; D: TRBD2; V: TRBV6-6; CDR3: CASTLRAGEGYEQYF
length: 16; D: .; V: TRBV28; CDR3: CASGLILLSPRETQYF
length: 13; D: .; V: TRBV29-1; CDR3: CSVTPLLSNTQYF
length: 11; D: .; V: TRBV20-1; CDR3: CSAKLANEQFF
length: 14; D: .; V: TRBV19; CDR3: CASIHSVQQETQYF
length: 15; D: TRBD2; V: TRBV4-1; CDR3: CASSQDLGAGGQQFF
length: 15; D: .; V: TRBV25-1; CDR3: CASTETELNTGELFF
length: 14; D: .; V: TRBV7-9; CDR3: CASSLDPSVETQYF
length: 15; D: .; V: TRBV4-1; CDR3: CASSLGRGSANEQYF
length: 14; D: TRBD1; V: TRBV2; CDR3: CASRGQGVADTQYF
length: 16; D: .; V: TRBV29-1; CDR3: CSVEAPRDAGSYEQYF
length: 15; D: TRBD2; V: TRBV9; CDR3: CASSGTGGRTGELFF
length: 11; D: .; V: TRBV10-3; CDR3: CATLVRDEQYF
length: 12; D: .; V: TRBV11-1; CDR3: CASSPRTYEQFF
length: 15; D: TRBD1; V: TRBV7-8; CDR3: CASRTTTGGEYEQYF
length: 15; D: .; V: TRBV25-1; CDR3: CASSEYTGLDSPLHF
length: 13; D: .; V: TRBV2; CDR3: CASVAYLSYEQYF
length: 15; D: TRBD1; V: TRBV6-6; CDR3: CASSSPGQMPSEQYF